This T cell receptor beta chain originates from a study of T cell responses to AZD1222 COVID-19 vaccine (dated by TCRdb to about 2021). General notes on the study: Because spike-specific TCR depth and breadth did not differ between the two schedules, AZD1222 recipients who got a second dose at roughly 4 weeks were pooled with those who got a second dose at roughly 12 weeks. A total of 233 trial participants underwent TCR sequencing, of whom more than 200 had received two doses of AZD1222 and some 25 had received two doses of the MenACWY control vaccine. Enrollment into the trials was organized by age into subgroups of 18-55, 56-69 and 70-plus years, and those subgroups contained approximately 160, 26 and 62 TCR-sequenced participants, respectively.

What the study reported, not specific to this receptor: Because no day 14 peak-response samples were available, the repertoires could be characterized only after the peak T cell response. Only five to seven AZD1222 recipients were SARS-CoV-2 seropositive at baseline, limiting conclusions about previously exposed vaccinees. Nearly half of unique spike-specific TCRs reportedly recognized epitopes outside regions mutated in the B.1.351 and B.1.1.7 variants. In the small 56-69-year group, the increase in depth fell short of significance, most likely because of low power. Vaccine-associated CD4 TCRs spanned the whole spike protein, with dominant responses in regions 160-218 and 743-854. After two AZD1222 doses, spike-specific TCR breadth and depth were significantly higher than at day 0 and than in MenACWY recipients. Most participants were white British and females outnumbered males, and the authors suggested that clonal diversity may have been underestimated.

According to the study, the label for this sample's time point signals: baseline before first vaccination. The vaccinee samples were drawn from two UK trials, COV001 and COV002, one of which was a single-blind randomized controlled phase 2/3 trial testing AZD1222 (ChAdOx1 nCoV-19) in healthy adults. For TCRbeta chain sequencing, PBMC samples were collected from trial participants at day 0 and at day 28 after the second dose. V is pared back by 8 bases and J by 0 bases, with 7 bases lying between the germline termini. For CDR1 and CDR2, the germline V gene lists SNHLY and FYNNEI. The CDR3 runs 12 amino acids, cysteine and phenylalanine included. Of the read, only the CDR3 DNA is kept; its 36 bases are in frame from base 1. Turning to this clone: The target of this receptor is not known. No much larger clonotype is one base removed from it; base qualities were not supplied.

The CDR3 regions of human TCRbeta chains were subjected to immunosequencing. Concerning the study's data processing: TCRs in the repertoires were matched against a reference library of SARS-CoV-2-specific TCRs that had been generated with the MIRA antigen-specificity platform. Breadth was defined as the fraction of unique TCRs that were SARS-CoV-2-associated, and depth was defined as the fraction of total T cells that were SARS-CoV-2-associated. Each spike-specific TCR was assigned to its reactive spike region and to a CD4 or CD8 class using the MIRA data. Log10-transformed breadth and depth values were compared by one-way ANOVA with Sidak's multiple comparisons tests. In TCRdb, the immuneACCESS table is reduced to in-frame sequences with V and J assigned. These tables do not hold every clone; where another copy was compared, an unresolved V gene accounts for under half, and the others remain unexplained. V and J calls and clone size are given by that table; D and trimming were obtained from the DNA. Recorded for this sample are 100,000 to 150,000 clones; 70% to 90% of them occurred a single time. The top ten hold 12% of the sample.

Source: peripheral blood, taken on day 0 of AZD1222 vaccination. This TCR came from an adult in good health. Here the chain combines TRBV2 and TRBJ1-2, with no confidently assigned D gene. The nucleotide sequence reads TGTGCCAGCGGAGCCCCTAACTATGGCTACACCTTC. It encodes CASGAPNYGYTF. Full variable domain (CDR3 extended with the reference TRBV2 and TRBJ1-2 proteins): EPEVTQTPSHQVTQMGQEVILRCVPISNHLYFYWYRQILGQKVEFLVSFYNNEISEKSEIFDDQFSVERPDGSNFTLKIRSTKLEDSAMYFCASGAPNYGYTFGSGTRLTVV.